This T cell receptor beta chain was sequenced during a study of blood T cells in healthy people across ages. Study results and caveats: Both naive CD4+ cell counts and diversity were greater in long-lived donors than in aged donors.

In terms of origin and age, donors were healthy Caucasian individuals from Russia aged about 6 to 90. Next came a second PCR, run for about 7 to 12 cycles, which used a sample-barcoded 5' primer along with a J-beta primer mix. Each cDNA molecule was tagged by a template-switch adaptor with 12 random nucleotides. MiXCR, applied by TCRdb to the 5' RACE reads, yields one record per CDR3 protein. The sample has about a million distinct CDR3 sequences, roughly two fifths seen once. As concerns this clonotype: Antigen unknown.

Germline lookup yields CDR1 DFQATT and CDR2 SNEGSKA (reference sequence). The CDR3 runs to 14 residues. With 0 bases removed from V and 4 bases from J, the gap between germline ends came to 12 bases. This receptor was obtained from a man aged 18 to 30 in good health. Material for sequencing was blood. This chain links TRBV20-1 with TRBJ1-2; the D gene is possibly TRBD1 (6 bases). The CDR3 region has the DNA TGCAGTGCTAGAGATCTCACAGGGCGCTATGGCTACACCTTC. Its protein product is CSARDLTGRYGYTF.